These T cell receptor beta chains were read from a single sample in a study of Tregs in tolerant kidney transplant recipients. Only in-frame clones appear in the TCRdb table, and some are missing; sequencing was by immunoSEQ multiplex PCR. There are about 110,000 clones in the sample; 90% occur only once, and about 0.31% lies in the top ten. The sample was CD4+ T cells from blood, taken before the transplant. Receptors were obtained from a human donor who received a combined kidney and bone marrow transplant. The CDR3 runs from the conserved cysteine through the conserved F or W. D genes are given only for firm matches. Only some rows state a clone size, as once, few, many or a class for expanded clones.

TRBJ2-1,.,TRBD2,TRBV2,CASSGTSGRGMNEQFF,TGTGCCAGCAGCGGGACTAGCGGGAGGGGTATGAATGAGCAGTTCTTC
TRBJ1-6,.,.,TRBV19,CASGPGDRGPNSPLHF,TGTGCCAGTGGCCCGGGAGACCGGGGCCCTAATTCACCCCTCCACTTT
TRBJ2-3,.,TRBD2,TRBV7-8,CASSSAGGGYTDTQYF,TGTGCCAGCAGCTCGGCCGGCGGGGGGTACACAGATACGCAGTATTTT
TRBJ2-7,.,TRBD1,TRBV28,CASSSPGQVNSYEQYF,TGTGCCAGCAGCTCCCCCGGACAGGTTAACTCCTACGAGCAGTACTTC
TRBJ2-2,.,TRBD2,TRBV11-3,CASSPGLAGSLGTGELFF,TGTGCCAGCAGCCCTGGACTAGCGGGTTCGCTGGGCACCGGGGAGCTGTTTTTT
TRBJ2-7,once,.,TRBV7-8,CASSHRTEQVEQYF,TGTGCCAGCAGCCACCGGACGGAACAGGTCGAGCAGTACTTC
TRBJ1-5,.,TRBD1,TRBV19,CASGRLTGNQPQHF,TGTGCCAGTGGCAGACTGACAGGGAATCAGCCCCAGCATTTT
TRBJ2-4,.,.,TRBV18,CASSPGELPKNIQYF,TGTGCCAGCTCCCCAGGGGAGCTTCCCAAAAACATTCAGTACTTC
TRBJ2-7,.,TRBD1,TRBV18,CASSPTGTYEQYF,TGTGCCAGCTCCCCGACAGGGACCTACGAGCAGTACTTC
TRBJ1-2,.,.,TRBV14,CASSQEVPPTGGYTF,TGTGCCAGCAGCCAAGAAGTTCCCCCAACGGGAGGCTACACCTTC
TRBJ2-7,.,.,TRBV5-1,CASSSRDFYEQYF,TGCGCCAGCAGCTCACGGGACTTTTACGAGCAGTACTTC
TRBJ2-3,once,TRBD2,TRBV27,CASSFIWTSGGVTDTQYF,TGTGCCAGCAGTTTCATCTGGACTAGCGGGGGTGTCACAGATACGCAGTATTTT
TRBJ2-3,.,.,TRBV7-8,CAIGGGGSQGDTQYF,TGTGCCATCGGGGGTGGCGGCTCCCAAGGGGATACGCAGTATTTT
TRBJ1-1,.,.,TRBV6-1,CASRENQGWGMNTEAFF,TGTGCCAGCAGGGAAAACCAGGGGTGGGGCATGAACACTGAAGCTTTCTTT
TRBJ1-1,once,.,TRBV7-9,CASSLGTENTEAFF,TGTGCCAGCAGCTTAGGAACAGAGAACACTGAAGCTTTCTTT
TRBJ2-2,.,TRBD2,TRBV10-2,CASTLPIAGGPNTGELFF,TGCGCCAGCACCCTCCCAATAGCGGGGGGGCCGAACACCGGGGAGCTGTTTTTT
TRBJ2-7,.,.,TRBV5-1,CASSLGPGVGSYEQYF,TGCGCCAGCAGCTTGGGCCCAGGGGTCGGATCCTACGAGCAGTACTTC
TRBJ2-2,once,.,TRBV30,CAWSQYSFPGELFF,TGTGCCTGGAGTCAGTACAGTTTTCCCGGGGAGCTGTTTTTT
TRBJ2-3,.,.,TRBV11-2,CASSPGVHPSTDTQYF,TGTGCCAGCAGCCCGGGGGTCCACCCTAGCACAGATACGCAGTATTTT
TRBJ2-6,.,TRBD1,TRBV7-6,CASGDRDRSSSGANVLTF,TGTGCCAGCGGTGATCGGGACAGGTCAAGCTCTGGGGCCAACGTCCTGACTTTC
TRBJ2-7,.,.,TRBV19,CASSISAGASYEQYF,TGTGCCAGTAGTATCAGTGCGGGGGCTTCCTACGAGCAGTACTTC
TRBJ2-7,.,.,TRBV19,CASTPGGGPSYEQYF,TGTGCCAGTACCCCTGGCGGGGGCCCTTCATACGAGCAGTACTTC
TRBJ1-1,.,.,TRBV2,CASSEDFSDWGAEAFF,TGTGCCAGCAGTGAAGATTTCTCCGATTGGGGGGCTGAAGCTTTCTTT
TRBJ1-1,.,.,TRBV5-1,CASSPGHPNTEAFF,TGCGCCAGCAGCCCCGGACATCCGAACACTGAAGCTTTCTTT
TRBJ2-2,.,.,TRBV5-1,CASSHGTTGELFF,TGCGCCAGCAGCCACGGGACAACCGGGGAGCTGTTTTTT
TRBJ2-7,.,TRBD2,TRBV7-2,CASSRGLAGVGEQYF,TGTGCCAGCAGCCGGGGACTAGCGGGAGTGGGGGAGCAGTACTTC
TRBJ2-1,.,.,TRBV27,CASSARSGSYNEQFF,TGTGCCAGCAGCGCACGGTCGGGGTCCTACAATGAGCAGTTCTTC